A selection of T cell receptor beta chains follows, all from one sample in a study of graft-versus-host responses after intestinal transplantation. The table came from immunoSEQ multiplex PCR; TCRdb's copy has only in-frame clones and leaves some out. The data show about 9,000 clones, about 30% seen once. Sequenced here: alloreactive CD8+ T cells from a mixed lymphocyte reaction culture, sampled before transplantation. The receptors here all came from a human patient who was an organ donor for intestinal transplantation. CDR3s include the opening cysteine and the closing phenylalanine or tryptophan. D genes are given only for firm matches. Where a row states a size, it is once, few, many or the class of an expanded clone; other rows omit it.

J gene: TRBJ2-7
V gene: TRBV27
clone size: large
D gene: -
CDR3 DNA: TGTGCCAGCAGTTTAGGACACTCCTACGAGCAGTACTTC
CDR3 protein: CASSLGHSYEQYF

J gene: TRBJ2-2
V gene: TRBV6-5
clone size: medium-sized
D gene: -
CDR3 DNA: TGTGCCAGCAGTTCGGCCGGGGAGCTGTTTTTT
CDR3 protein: CASSSAGELFF

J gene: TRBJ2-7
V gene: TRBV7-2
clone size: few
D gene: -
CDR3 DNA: TGTGCCAGCAGCTTGAAGGCTACCTACGAGCAGTACTTC
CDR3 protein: CASSLKATYEQYF

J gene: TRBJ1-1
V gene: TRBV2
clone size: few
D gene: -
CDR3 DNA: TGTGCCAGCAGTGACGGCCGAATGAACACTGAAGCTTTCTTT
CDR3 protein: CASSDGRMNTEAFF

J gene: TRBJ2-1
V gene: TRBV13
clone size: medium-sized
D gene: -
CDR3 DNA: TGTGCCAGCAGCTTGACTAACTACAATGAGCAGTTCTTC
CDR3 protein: CASSLTNYNEQFF

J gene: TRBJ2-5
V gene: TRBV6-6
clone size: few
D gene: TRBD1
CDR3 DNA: TGTGCCAGCAGTTACTCGGACAGGGAAGAGACCCAGTACTTC
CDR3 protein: CASSYSDREETQYF

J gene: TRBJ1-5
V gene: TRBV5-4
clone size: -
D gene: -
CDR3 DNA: TGTGCCAGCAGCTTGGTAGGGGATCAGCCCCAGCATTTT
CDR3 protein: CASSLVGDQPQHF

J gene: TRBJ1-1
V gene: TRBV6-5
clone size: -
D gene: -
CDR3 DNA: TGTGCCAGCACCCCAGGACAGCTGAACACTGAAGCTTTCTTT
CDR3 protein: CASTPGQLNTEAFF

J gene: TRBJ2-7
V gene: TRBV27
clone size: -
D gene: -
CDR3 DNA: TGTGCCAGCAGCGCGGCAGGCCACACCTACGAGCAGTACTTC
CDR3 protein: CASSAAGHTYEQYF

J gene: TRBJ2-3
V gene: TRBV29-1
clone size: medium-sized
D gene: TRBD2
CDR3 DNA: TGCAGCGTTGAAGGGGGACTAGCGGGAGGGCCAGATACGCAGTATTTT
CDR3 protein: CSVEGGLAGGPDTQYF